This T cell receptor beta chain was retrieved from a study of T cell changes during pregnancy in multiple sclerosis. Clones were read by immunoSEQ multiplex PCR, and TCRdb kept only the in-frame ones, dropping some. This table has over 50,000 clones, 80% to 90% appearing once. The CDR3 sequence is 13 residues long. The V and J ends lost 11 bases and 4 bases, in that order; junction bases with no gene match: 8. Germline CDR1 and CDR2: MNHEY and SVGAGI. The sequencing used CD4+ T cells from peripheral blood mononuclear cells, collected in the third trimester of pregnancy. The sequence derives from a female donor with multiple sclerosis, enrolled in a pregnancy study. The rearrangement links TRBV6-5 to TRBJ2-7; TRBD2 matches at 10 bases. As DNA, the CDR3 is TGTGCCTCCCGGACTAGCGGAACTTACGAGCAGTACTTC. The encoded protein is CASRTSGTYEQYF.